This record looks at one TCR beta chain sequence and its context. Its cognate antigen is unknown. There are 14 residues in the CDR3. With 3 bases removed from V and 3 bases from J, the gap between germline ends came to 11 bases. CDR1 and CDR2 from the germline V gene are LNHDA and SQIVND (reference sequence). The data stem from a study of shared clonotypes between healthy human individuals. General study points: Across four donors, naive CD4 shared roughly 5.2%, naive CD8 under 4%, memory CD4 2.3%, memory CD8 0.4%.

Authors' data handling: Filtering of immunoSEQ junctional sequences could not match full-length read filtering. The method was immunoSEQ multiplex PCR; TCRdb's version includes in-frame clones alone and lacks a portion of them. V, J and clone size are those of that table, while D and trimming were read from the DNA. The sample yields nearly 750,000 clones, over 60% seen once. Sequencing was carried out using memory CD4+ T cells sorted from blood. Noted subset: CD45RA-negative fraction. The chain links TRBV19 to TRBJ1-2, with D unclear. This TCR derives from a woman between 25 and 40 years old in good health. The CDR3: CASSINLGDYGYTF. CDR3 bases: TGTGCCAGTAGTATTAATCTCGGGGACTATGGCTACACCTTC.